The T cell receptor (beta chain) described here comes from a study of vaccination effects on CD4 cells after COVID-19. Note on this clone: What it recognizes is unknown.

CD4+ T cells specific for antigen were expanded with viral peptide pools by the ViraFEST assay before sequencing. Between days 9 and 10 of culture, CD4+ T cells were separated out. PCR showed that the person got SARS-CoV-2 infection at some point between March and December 2020. Data came from immunoSEQ multiplex PCR; TCRdb stores just in-frame clones and leaves some out. This table has roughly 25,000 clones, roughly 74% appearing once. The CDR3 length is 12 residues. Germline CDR1 and CDR2: ENHRY and SYGVKD. J gave up 5 bases and V 5 bases, and 3 bases lay outside the gene matches. The receptor was derived from a human donor who had a prior SARS-CoV-2 infection. The sequences come from CD4+ T cells from PBMCs cultured with HCoV-NL63 spike peptides, collected before COVID-19 vaccination. The chain uses TRBV10-3 and TRBJ2-7, with TRBD2 identical over 7 bases. This CDR3 is CAISSGGDEQYF. In DNA form, the CDR3 reads TGTGCCATCAGTTCGGGGGGAGACGAGCAGTACTTC.